This entry lists 25 T cell receptor beta chains sequenced from one sample in a study of blood T cell repertoires in COVID-19. Sequenced by immunoSEQ multiplex PCR; TCRdb stores in-frame clones only, minus some. Here the sample spans 130,000 to 150,000 clones, roughly 88% being singletons. Sequencing was performed on peripheral blood. Receptors originate from an older woman with COVID-19, enrolled during active disease.

CDR3 in amino acids: CASSKRAGPIYEQYF. CDR3 sequence (DNA): TGTGCCAGCAGCAAAAGGGCGGGACCGATCTACGAGCAGTACTTC. The J gene is TRBJ2-7, the V gene TRBV6-5; D may be TRBD2 (6 bases). The ends were cut back, 6 bases at V and 3 bases at J, with 18 bases in the middle. CDR1 is MNHEY, CDR2 SVGAGI, per germline. The CDR3 consists of 15 residues.

The CDR3 loop is CASRGQGTGELFF. In DNA form, the CDR3 reads TGCGCCAGCAGGGGACAGGGGACCGGGGAGCTGTTTTTT. V is TRBV10-1 and J is TRBJ2-2; 10 nucleotides line up with TRBD1. The CDR3 sequence is 13 residues long. V was pared by 6 bases and J by 5 bases, with 0 bases of the junction left unmatched. CDR1 is WNHNN, CDR2 SYGVQD, per germline (reference sequence).

This chain connects TRBV9 to TRBJ2-7, with 10 bases fitting TRBD1. Germline CDR1 SGDLS, CDR2 YYNGEE. The J segment lost 0 bases and the V segment lost 3 bases, leaving 6 bases of the junction unmatched. The length of the CDR3 is 16 residues. CDR3 sequence reads: CASSGAGTGASYEQYF. The CDR3 DNA is TGTGCCAGCAGCGGGGCCGGGACAGGGGCCTCCTACGAGCAGTACTTC.

This rearrangement joins TRBV7-8 to TRBJ1-2, with 7 bases matching TRBD1. Looked up from germline, CDR1 is SGHVS and CDR2 is FQNEAQ. With 0 bases clipped from V and 4 bases from J, the junction kept 2 bases outside the gene matches. The CDR3 runs 14 residues. CDR3 in amino acids: CASSLAGQIYGYTF. In nucleotides, the CDR3 is TGTGCCAGCAGCTTAGCGGGACAGATCTATGGCTACACCTTC.

This chain links TRBV19 with TRBJ2-1; 11 bases are a match to TRBD2. V lost 5 bases to trimming and J lost 2 bases; unmatched junction nucleotides: 2. The germline V gene encodes CDR1 LNHDA and CDR2 SQIVND (reference sequence). The CDR3 is 15 amino acids. The CDR3 DNA follows: TGTGCCAGTAGTCGACTAGCGGGGACCTACAATGAGCAGTTCTTC. This encodes CASSRLAGTYNEQFF.

The chain couples TRBV19 to TRBJ1-1; TRBD1 is a possible D gene (6 bases). Germline V lookup: CDR1 LNHDA, CDR2 SQIVND (reference sequence). The CDR3 spans 13 residues. The V and J ends lost 10 bases and 4 bases respectively, with 16 bases between them. CDR3 in amino acids: CATGGRGLTEAFF. The CDR3 DNA follows: TGTGCCACCGGGGGGCGGGGGCTCACTGAAGCTTTCTTT.

The chain carries TRBV18 and TRBJ2-7, with 8 positions matching TRBD1. This CDR3 is 15 amino acids long. Germline trimming cut 1 base from V and 2 bases from J; bases unmatched to any gene: 4. The germline V gene has CDR1 KGHSH and CDR2 LQKENI. In DNA, the CDR3 is TGTGCCAGCTCACCACGGGACAGGCTCGCCTACGAGCAGTACTTC. Translated, it gives CASSPRDRLAYEQYF.

This chain uses TRBV19 with TRBJ1-1; D ambiguous. V was cut by 6 bases and J by 0 bases, with 14 bases left in between. CDR1 and CDR2 (germline): LNHDA, SQIVND (reference sequence). This CDR3 has 15 residues. CDR3 sequence reads: CASSREALMNTEAFF. CDR3 DNA: TGTGCCAGTAGCCGCGAGGCCCTTATGAACACTGAAGCTTTCTTT.

V and J are TRBV9 and TRBJ2-7, with D hard to call. Germline V gives CDR1 SGDLS, CDR2 YYNGEE. The CDR3 is 15 amino acids. V lost 0 bases to trimming and J lost 2 bases, with 12 bases between them. The CDR3 is CASSVGVGTTYEQYF. The CDR3 DNA is TGTGCCAGCAGCGTAGGGGTGGGTACTACCTACGAGCAGTACTTC.

This chain uses TRBV27 with TRBJ2-5; 7 nucleotides match TRBD1. After removal of 2 bases from V and 2 bases from J, the junction contained 5 bases not matched to a gene. Germline V lookup: CDR1 MNHEY, CDR2 SMNVEV (reference sequence). This CDR3 contains 15 residues. The CDR3 protein is CASSLRQGPQETQYF. CDR3 in DNA: TGTGCCAGCAGTTTAAGACAGGGTCCTCAAGAGACCCAGTACTTC.

This chain connects TRBV7-9 to TRBJ1-3; no reliable D call. Germline V lookup: CDR1 SEHNR, CDR2 FQNEAQ (reference sequence). There are 15 residues in the CDR3. Trimming left V 4 bases short and J 0 bases short, with 10 bases between. The CDR3 region has the DNA TGTGCCAGCAGCTCCCAGGTCCGCTCTGGAAACACCATATATTTT. As protein: CASSSQVRSGNTIYF.

This clone appeared a few times. The chain has TRBV19 and TRBJ2-7; possibly TRBD1 for D (5 bases). V gave up 5 bases and J gave up 6 bases, with 14 bases separating them. Per the germline V gene, CDR1 is LNHDA and CDR2 is SQIVND (reference sequence). The CDR3 contains 13 residues. CDR3 amino acids: CASSPGSRGEQYF. CDR3 nucleotide sequence: TGTGCCAGTAGTCCCGGGTCTAGGGGCGAGCAGTACTTC.

V is TRBV7-9 and J is TRBJ1-2; D is uncertain. CDR3 length equals 14 residues. Germline lookup yields CDR1 SEHNR and CDR2 FQNEAQ (reference sequence). The V gene lost 7 bases and the J gene lost 0 bases, with 12 bases spanning the gap. The CDR3 bases are TGTGCCAGCATTGAGGAGGGTTCTAACTATGGCTACACCTTC. Translated, it gives CASIEEGSNYGYTF.

The chain couples TRBV7-3 to TRBJ2-2; 10 bases fit TRBD1. The ends lost 3 bases at V and 0 bases at J; junction bases unmatched: 10. This CDR3 spans 19 amino acids. The germline V gene has CDR1 SGHTA and CDR2 FQGTGA. CDR3: CASSFKRDRGNANTGELFF. In DNA, the CDR3 is TGTGCCAGCAGCTTCAAGAGGGACAGGGGTAACGCGAACACCGGGGAGCTGTTTTTT.

This clone showed up just a few times. The rearrangement joins TRBV6-1 to TRBJ1-6; D not certain. Germline loops: CDR1 MNHNS, CDR2 SASEGT. The CDR3 has 12 amino acids. The V end lost 3 bases, the J end lost 9 bases, and 6 bases lay between the germline ends. The CDR3 DNA reads as TGTGCCAGCAGTGACGGGAGTTCACCCCTCCACTTT. Translation gives CASSDGSSPLHF.

V and J are TRBV5-1 and TRBJ2-7; TRBD2 might be the D (5 bases). Germline CDR1 SGHRS, CDR2 YFSETQ. V was clipped by 0 bases and J by 6 bases, with 13 bases between them. The CDR3 spans 14 residues. The CDR3 DNA is TGCGCCAGCAGCTTGGAGAGGCGGGTCTCCGAGCAGTACTTC. Its protein product is CASSLERRVSEQYF.

The sample holds a few counts of this clone. The V and J genes are TRBV3-1 (or the pseudogene TRBV3-2) and TRBJ2-1, with D hard to call. The germline gives CDR1 LGHDT, CDR2 YNNKEL (reference sequence). CDR3 length: 17 residues. V was clipped by 0 bases and J by 3 bases, with 15 bases between them. The CDR3: CASSQDGSDLNYNEQFF. The CDR3 coding sequence is TGTGCCAGCAGCCAAGACGGGTCAGACTTGAACTACAATGAGCAGTTCTTC.

This CDR3 reads CASVGDRGYDEQYF. DNA of the CDR3: TGTGCCAGCGTAGGGGACAGGGGATACGACGAGCAGTACTTC. The chain employs TRBV11-2 and TRBJ2-7; 10 nucleotides align to TRBD1. CDR1 is SGHAT and CDR2 is FQNNGV in the germline V gene. This CDR3 region has 14 residues. Trimming cost V 8 bases and J 5 bases; bases outside gene matches: 9.

J is TRBJ1-1 and V is TRBV4-1; no clear D. Germline CDR1 and CDR2: MGHRA and YSYEKL. There are 14 residues in the CDR3. V was pared by 0 bases and J by 0 bases, with 5 bases between. Written as DNA, the CDR3 is TGCGCCAGCAGCCAAGATGTAGTGAACACTGAAGCTTTCTTT. This sequence encodes CASSQDVVNTEAFF.

The rearrangement uses TRBV9 and TRBJ2-5; 13 positions agree with TRBD2. Germline values: CDR1 SGDLS, CDR2 YYNGEE. This CDR3 region has 18 residues. The trim removed 2 bases at V and 5 bases at J, leaving 12 bases unmatched. The CDR3 coding sequence is TGTGCCAGCAGCGTGACTACTAGCGGGGGGGCCTCGGAGGAGACCCAGTACTTC. It translates to CASSVTTSGGASEETQYF.

The chain is built from TRBV6-5 and TRBJ1-5; D unclear. The CDR3 is 16 amino acids. CDR1 MNHEY and CDR2 SVGAGI come from the germline V gene. Trimming shortened V by 0 bases and J by 2 bases, and 11 bases separated the two germline ends. CDR3 nucleotides: TGTGCCAGCAGTTACTCGTGGGAGGGTGGCAATCAGCCCCAGCATTTT. It specifies CASSYSWEGGNQPQHF.

The J gene is TRBJ1-6, the V gene TRBV5-6; D not resolved. The CDR3 length is 13 residues. The V gene's germline CDR1 is SGHDT and CDR2 YYEEEE. V was clipped by 1 base and J by 8 bases, with 7 bases between them. CDR3 DNA: TGTGCCAGCAGCTTGTTTGCGGATTCACCCCTCCACTTT. It encodes CASSLFADSPLHF. The full variable domain, with the rest looked up from reference TRBV5-6 and TRBJ1-6, is DAGVTQSPTHLIKTRGQQVTLRCSPKSGHDTVSWYQQALGQGPQFIFQYYEEEERQRGNFPDRFSGHQFPNYSSELNVNALLLGDSALYLCASSLFADSPLHFGNGTRLTVT.

The V call is TRBV9, the J call TRBJ2-5; 7 bases line up with TRBD1. This CDR3 has 14 amino acids. V shed 2 bases and J 2 bases; nucleotides not matched to a gene: 3. In germline, CDR1 is SGDLS, CDR2 YYNGEE. The CDR3 coding sequence is TGTGCCAGCAGCGTTGAGGGACAGCAAGAGACCCAGTACTTC. It specifies CASSVEGQQETQYF.

This chain's CDR3 is CASSPSQGAYEQYF. Here the CDR3 DNA reads TGTGCCAGCTCACCATCCCAGGGGGCGTACGAGCAGTACTTC. V and J are TRBV18 and TRBJ2-7; 8 bases are a match to TRBD1. V gave up 2 bases and J gave up 4 bases; unmatched junction bases: 4. This CDR3 is 14 amino acids long. CDR1 is KGHSH and CDR2 is LQKENI in the germline V gene.

The genes are TRBV19 and TRBJ2-2; no firm D call. Germline V gene lookup returns CDR1 LNHDA and CDR2 SQIVND (reference sequence). V was trimmed by 0 bases and J by 0 bases, leaving 14 bases between them. The CDR3 spans 18 residues. The CDR3 spells CASSIDLTLSTNTGELFF. The CDR3, as DNA: TGTGCCAGTAGTATAGATCTGACACTTTCCACGAACACCGGGGAGCTGTTTTTT.